This paragraph reports one T cell receptor (beta chain). The antigen remains undetermined. The observed sequence ends 3 residues before the CDR3 terminus, with the missing tail filled in from the germline J gene. The sample belongs to a study of T cells in women clearing cervical HPV infection. Study-wide context: Donors had HPV16-related CIN3 or worse; 2 had invasive cancer. Controls gave blood once infection was undetectable; cases at lesion identification.

Trimming took 9 bases from V and 2 from J, leaving 12 bases between them. The CDR3 runs 13 residues. The germline CDR1 and CDR2 sequences are KGHSH and LQKENI. The assay was immunoSEQ multiplex PCR, and TCRdb's table has in-frame clones only and misses some. Its clone listing holds 45,000 to 50,000 clones. General study findings and limits: Repertoire richness, not evenness, was significantly elevated in CIN3+ cases versus controls.

The clonotype was recovered from a woman between 18 and 70 years old with a cervical HPV16 infection that either progressed to CIN3+ or cleared (not recorded which). The sample consisted of blood buffy coat. The chain combines TRBV18 with TRBJ2-3, with TRBD1 as a possible D gene (5 bases). The DNA read from the CDR3 is TGTGCCAGTTTATCCAGGGACACAGATACG. Its translation: CASLSRDTDT. The CDR3, in full, reads CASLSRDTDTQYF.